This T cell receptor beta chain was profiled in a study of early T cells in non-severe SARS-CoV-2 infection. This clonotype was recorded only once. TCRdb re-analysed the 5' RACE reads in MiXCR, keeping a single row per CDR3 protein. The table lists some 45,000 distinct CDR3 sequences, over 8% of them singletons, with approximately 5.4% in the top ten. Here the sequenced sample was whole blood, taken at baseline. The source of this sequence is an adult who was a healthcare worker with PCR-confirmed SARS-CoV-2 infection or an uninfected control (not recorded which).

Written as DNA, the CDR3 is TGTGCCAGCAGCCTCCGATCTAGCGGGACTACAGATACGCAGTATTTT. It yields the protein CASSLRSSGTTDTQYF. V gene TRBV3-1 combines with J gene TRBJ2-3; TRBD2 agrees at 9 bases. The CDR3 has 16 residues. V was clipped by 4 bases and J by 3 bases; unmatched bases: 8. Looked up from germline, CDR1 is LGHDT and CDR2 is YNNKEL (reference sequence).